This TCR beta chain comes out of a study of T cell responses to AZD1222 COVID-19 vaccine. In the study overall: Second-dose timings of about 4 or about 12 weeks were pooled.

A note on this clone: Antigen: not known.

Per germline, CDR1 SNHLY and CDR2 FYNNEI. After removal of 6 bases from V and 4 bases from J, the junction contained 3 bases not matched to a gene. The CDR3 runs 15 residues. Libraries were prepared by immunoSEQ multiplex PCR; TCRdb keeps only in-frame clonotypes and omits some of them. The table lists about 50,000 clones, approximately 88% of them singletons, with roughly 15% in the top ten. Regarding the study as a whole: Per reports, nearly half of all spike-specific TCRs target regions that are unmutated in variants. Among AZD1222 vaccinees, only 5 to 7 were seropositive at baseline.

The receptor comes from an adult in good health. The chain carries TRBV2 and TRBJ2-2; 12 bases agree with TRBD1. The sample consisted of peripheral blood, taken on day 0 of AZD1222 vaccination. The CDR3 DNA reads as TGTGCCAGCAGCCTGGGACAGGGGGCCACCGGGGAGCTGTTTTTT. Protein product: CASSLGQGATGELFF.